This TCR beta chain came from a study of T cell responses to AZD1222 COVID-19 vaccine. The germline V gene has CDR1 DFQATT and CDR2 SNEGSKA (reference sequence). The CDR3 sequence is 12 residues long. V dropped 3 bases and J dropped 2 bases, with 8 bases sitting between them. Pooled together were second doses at about 4 or about 12 weeks. Findings of the study overall: Vaccine-associated CD4 TCRs spanned spike, dominant at 160-218 and 743-854. Females outnumbered males among donors, who were mostly white British; clonal diversity was possibly underestimated.

As regards this clone: Its antigen is unidentified.

TCRdb's table, derived via immunoSEQ multiplex PCR, lists solely in-frame clones and lacks some. This table has 100,000 to 120,000 clones, just under 95% appearing once. Here the sequenced sample was peripheral blood, taken 28 days after the second AZD1222 dose. This receptor was taken from an adult who received the AZD1222 COVID-19 vaccine. The rearrangement links TRBV20-1 to TRBJ2-7; D is unresolved. CDR3 in DNA: TGCAGTGCTAGTACCTCAGCCTACGAGCAGTACTTC. The encoded protein is CSASTSAYEQYF.